This TCR beta chain was retrieved from a study of blood T cell repertoires in COVID-19. Study overall: PBMCs, B-cell-depleted T cells, or T cells provided the cDNA or gDNA that made up the material.

The participants were between about 18 and 90 years old and came from roughly 24 US areas. Comments on this clone: The sample contains more than one DNA sequence encoding this CDR3.

This table comes from immunoSEQ multiplex PCR, and its TCRdb copy is limited to in-frame clones, with some not included. The sample has about 200,000 clones; about 85% are singletons. Source material: PBMCs or T cells enriched from blood (not recorded which). This receptor was identified in a man between 35 and 55 years old who had recovered from COVID-19.

CDR3 amino acids: CSVQAGANVLTF. CDR3 sequence (DNA): TGCAGCGTCCAGGCTGGGGCCAACGTCCTGACTTTC. The V call is TRBV29-1, the J call TRBJ2-6; D remains ambiguous. Germline V CDR1 and CDR2: SQVTM, ANQGSEA. The CDR3 spans 12 residues. Trimming took 6 bases from V and 2 from J, leaving 5 bases between them. The whole variable domain, remainder taken from reference TRBV29-1 and TRBJ2-6, is SAVISQKPSRDICQRGTSLTIQCQVDSQVTMMFWYRQQPGQSLTLIATANQGSEATYESGFVIDKFPISRPNLTFSTLTVSNMSPEDSSIYLCSVQAGANVLTFGAGSRLTVL.